One sample yielded the 22 T cell receptor beta chains listed below, sequenced in a study of human T cells and chemical hapten exposure. TCRdb independently ran MiXCR on the RACE reads; one entry per CDR3 protein. The sample holds about 110,000 distinct CDR3 sequences, approximately 12% seen once. Regarding time point: pre-sensitization, week 0. As for treatment: therapeutic diphenylcyclopropenone sensitization with weekly scalp DPC. The sample consisted of whole blood, taken in connection with sensitization to the hapten diphenylcyclopropenone (DPC). The receptors were gathered from a woman in her forties or fifties with alopecia areata. Some clones in this sample may be carry-over from other donors' samples.

This clonotype turned up a few times. The V and J genes are TRBV14 and TRBJ1-6, with 7 positions matching TRBD1. Trimming removed 3 bases from V and 0 bases from J; junction bases left unmatched: 5. Germline V gene sequence: CDR1 SGHDN, CDR2 FVKESK. CDR3 length: 17 residues. The CDR3 protein is CASSQRQGSSYNSPLHF. CDR3 DNA sequence: TGTGCCAGCAGCCAGAGACAGGGAAGCTCCTATAATTCACCCCTCCACTTT.

The rearrangement uses TRBV27 and TRBJ2-3; D is undetermined. The CDR3 runs to 13 residues. The V and J ends lost 2 bases and 8 bases respectively, with 11 bases between them. The germline CDR1 and CDR2 sequences are MNHEY and SMNVEV (reference sequence). This chain's CDR3 is CASSLGLSGTQYF. CDR3 DNA: TGTGCCAGCAGTTTAGGTTTATCCGGTACGCAGTATTTT.

This clonotype was recorded many times. The rearrangement joins TRBV12-3 or TRBV12-4 to TRBJ2-2, with D uncertain. V dropped 8 bases and J dropped 6 bases, with 7 bases sitting between them. This CDR3 region has 11 residues. CDR3 sequence: CASSISGELFF. The CDR3 coding sequence is TGTGCCAGCTCTATTTCCGGGGAGCTGTTTTTT.

This clonotype has ten or more counts. CDR3: CASSYDPHTGELFF. CDR3 sequence (DNA): TGTGCCAGCAGTTACGACCCACACACCGGGGAGCTGTTTTTT. J is TRBJ2-2 and V is TRBV6-5; D is undetermined. CDR1 is MNHEY and CDR2 is SVGAGI in the germline V gene. Trimming stripped 2 bases from V and 3 bases from J, with 7 bases between. The length of the CDR3 is 14 residues.

This clonotype was seen a few times. The chain recombines TRBV6-5 with TRBJ1-6; D not resolved. V was pared by 8 bases and J by 3 bases, with 11 bases between. CDR3 length: 14 residues. Germline CDR1 and CDR2: MNHEY and SVGAGI. For the CDR3, the DNA is TGTGCCAGCGGGGTCACCTTCTATAATTCACCCCTCCACTTT. This encodes CASGVTFYNSPLHF.

The V and J genes are TRBV7-9 and TRBJ2-3, with 7 positions matching TRBD2. The trim removed 7 bases at V and 8 bases at J, leaving 18 bases unmatched. This CDR3 has 16 residues. Germline loops: CDR1 SEHNR, CDR2 FQNEAQ (reference sequence). The CDR3 region is CASTMASGTTSGTQYF. The CDR3 DNA reads as TGTGCCAGCACCATGGCTAGCGGAACCACTTCGGGTACGCAGTATTTT.

There are a few counts of this clonotype. This chain links TRBV5-4 with TRBJ2-3, with a possible D match to TRBD2 (6 bases). The CDR3 has 17 residues. V was shortened by 6 bases and J by 2 bases, with 22 bases between the two germline ends. Germline CDR1 reads SGHNT; CDR2 reads YYREEE (reference sequence). In DNA form, the CDR3 reads TGTGCCAGCAAGAAAAAGACTAGAACGAAGATCACAGATACGCAGTATTTT. Its protein is CASKKKTRTKITDTQYF. Using reference TRBV5-4 and TRBJ2-3 for the parts outside the CDR3, the full variable domain is ETGVTQSPTHLIKTRGQQVTLRCSSQSGHNTVSWYQQALGQGPQFIFQYYREEENGRGNFPPRFSGLQFPNYSSELNVNALELDDSALYLCASKKKTRTKITDTQYFGPGTRLTVL.

This clonotype was recorded a few times. The rearrangement joins TRBV29-1 to TRBJ2-1; TRBD1 matches 10 bases. This CDR3 has 20 amino acids. Trimming cost V 3 bases and J 5 bases; bases outside gene matches: 22. Germline loops: CDR1 SQVTM, CDR2 ANQGSEA. CDR3 nucleotides: TGCAGCGTTGATCATGTTGACTCATTGGACAGGGGGTTGATCGACAATGAGCAGTTCTTC. Residues: CSVDHVDSLDRGLIDNEQFF.

This clonotype was counted a few times. CDR3 amino acids: CASNLAGSNYEQYF. In nucleotides, the CDR3 is TGTGCCAGCAACCTAGCGGGGAGTAACTACGAGCAGTACTTC. V gene TRBV2 combines with J gene TRBJ2-7, with 9 bases fitting TRBD2. In germline, CDR1 is SNHLY, CDR2 FYNNEI. After removal of 7 bases from V and 3 bases from J, the junction contained 7 bases not matched to a gene. The CDR3 length is 14 residues.

The genes are TRBV29-1 and TRBJ2-4, with a weak D call TRBD1 (5 bases). The CDR3 consists of 12 residues. The ends were cut back, 8 bases at V and 6 bases at J, with 14 bases in the middle. CDR1 is SQVTM, CDR2 ANQGSEA, per germline. The CDR3 DNA reads as TGCAGCCTGACGGGCCAGGGAAACATTCAGTACTTC. Protein product: CSLTGQGNIQYF.

Ten or more counts support this clonotype. The rearrangement links TRBV28 to TRBJ2-7; 12 bases align to TRBD1. Germline V gives CDR1 MDHEN, CDR2 SYDVKM. The ends lost 4 bases at V and 7 bases at J; junction bases unmatched: 11. CDR3 length: 16 amino acids. The CDR3 loop is CASSYGAGQGAVEQYF. CDR3 DNA: TGTGCCAGCAGTTACGGGGCGGGACAGGGGGCAGTTGAGCAGTACTTC.

V is TRBV20-1 and J is TRBJ2-7; 7 bases fit TRBD2. V dropped 5 bases and J dropped 0; count of bases not matched to a gene: 7. The CDR3 totals 14 residues. Germline V CDR1 and CDR2: DFQATT, SNEGSKA (reference sequence). DNA for the CDR3: TGCAGTGCTCCCCCGCGCGGGAGCTCCTACGAGCAGTACTTC. Its protein is CSAPPRGSSYEQYF.

V and J are TRBV2 and TRBJ1-4; weak D call: TRBD1 (5 bases). This CDR3 has 15 amino acids. Germline CDR1 reads SNHLY; CDR2 reads FYNNEI. V gave up 7 bases and J gave up 10 bases, with 22 bases separating them. For the CDR3, the DNA is TGTGCCAGCACCCCCGTTGGGACGGCTGGGGGAAAACTGTTTTTT. It encodes CASTPVGTAGGKLFF.

Comments on this clonotype: Given a much more abundant clone one base away, this may be a read error. V and J are TRBV23-1 and TRBJ1-3, with D possibly TRBD1 on 5 matching bases. TRBV23-1 is noted as an ORF with a role that remains uncertain. This CDR3 has 16 amino acids. This CDR3 is CASSHCRAGSGNTINF. CDR3 nucleotide sequence: TGCGCCAGCAGTCACTGCAGGGCCGGCTCTGGAAACACCATAAATTTT.

This clonotype was detected a few times. The rearrangement uses TRBV7-2 and TRBJ1-4, with 12 bases aligning to TRBD1. The ends lost 1 base at V and 8 bases at J; junction bases unmatched: 8. The CDR3 consists of 17 residues. Germline lookup yields CDR1 SGHTA and CDR2 FQGNSA. In nucleotides, the CDR3 is TGTGCCAGCAGCTTAGGAGGGACAGGGGGCAGAGGGGAAAAACTGTTTTTT. Translated, it gives CASSLGGTGGRGEKLFF.

The chain carries TRBV2 and TRBJ2-7; 7 nucleotides line up with TRBD1. Germline-derived CDR1 and CDR2 are SNHLY and FYNNEI. V lost 4 bases to trimming and J lost 8 bases; unmatched junction nucleotides: 8. CDR3 size: 13 residues. The CDR3 sequence is CASSGQGAAQQYF. The CDR3 DNA sequence: TGTGCCAGCAGTGGACAGGGCGCTGCCCAGCAGTACTTC.

The gene calls are TRBV7-2 and TRBJ1-2; 7 bases agree with TRBD1. Losses at the gene ends were 1 base for V and 0 bases for J; bases not matched to a gene: 5. CDR1 SGHTA and CDR2 FQGNSA come from the germline V gene. This CDR3 comprises 16 residues. The DNA of the CDR3 is TGTGCCAGCAGCTTAGGCCGGGACAGCCCTAACTATGGCTACACCTTC. It is translated as CASSLGRDSPNYGYTF.

This chain uses TRBV7-2 with TRBJ2-3, with D possibly being TRBD1 (5 bases). Trimming left V 1 base short and J 6 bases short, with 8 bases between. The CDR3 contains 13 residues. The germline V gene has CDR1 SGHTA and CDR2 FQGNSA. The CDR3 DNA is TGTGCCAGCAGCTTAGGGGGCCGTGATACGCAGTATTTT. Translation: CASSLGGRDTQYF.

This clonotype has ten or more counts. The chain carries TRBV5-1 and TRBJ2-1; 7 bases line up with TRBD2. The J segment lost 7 bases and the V segment lost 0 bases, leaving 7 bases of the junction unmatched. The CDR3 extends over 15 amino acids. Germline assignment: CDR1 SGHRS and CDR2 YFSETQ. CDR3 region: CASSLAAGEPNEQFF. The DNA for the CDR3 is TGCGCCAGCAGCTTGGCGGCGGGGGAACCAAATGAGCAGTTCTTC.

This rearrangement joins TRBV28 to TRBJ1-2; 7 bases agree with TRBD1. With 6 bases clipped from V and 5 bases from J, the junction kept 9 bases outside the gene matches. The CDR3 length is 14 residues. Per germline, CDR1 MDHEN and CDR2 SYDVKM. The CDR3 sequence is CASSLQGYQYGYTF. As DNA, the CDR3 is TGTGCCAGCAGCCTACAGGGGTATCAATATGGCTACACCTTC.

This clonotype was detected only a few times. The genes are TRBV18 and TRBJ1-1; 7 bases fit TRBD1. V trimming: 0 bases; J trimming: 12 bases; junction bases outside the gene matches: 4. CDR3 size: 12 residues. Germline loops: CDR1 KGHSH, CDR2 LQKENI. Written as DNA, the CDR3 is TGTGCCAGCTCACCACCGGCAGGGGGAACTTTCTTT. Protein sequence: CASSPPAGGTFF.

The rearrangement uses TRBV6-6 and TRBJ1-5; 8 nucleotides match TRBD1. This CDR3 contains 20 residues. With 0 bases clipped from V and 5 bases from J, the junction kept 18 bases outside the gene matches. Per germline, CDR1 MNHNY and CDR2 SVGAGI (reference sequence). CDR3 coding DNA: TGTGCCAGCAGTTACTCGATCTTGACAGGGGCCCATCGTGGAGATCAGCCCCAGCATTTT. Amino acid sequence: CASSYSILTGAHRGDQPQHF.